This is a list of T cell receptor beta chains from one sample in a study of CD8 T cells in ankylosing spondylitis. TCRdb recomputed calls from the 5' RACE reads with MiXCR, one row per CDR3 protein. The sample contains roughly 700,000 distinct CDR3 sequences, roughly 19% of which appear only once. Sequenced: blood, either unsorted or a sorted T cell fraction (not recorded which). The origin of the receptors is a male donor with ankylosing spondylitis. CDR3s include the opening cysteine and the closing phenylalanine or tryptophan. A D gene is named only where the DNA matches it firmly. The listing skips clone size in some rows; elsewhere it reads once, few, many or a size class.

J gene	clone size	D gene	V gene	CDR3 protein	CDR3 DNA
TRBJ2-7	.	TRBD1	TRBV7-2	CASSSRSGTGNEQYF	TGTGCCAGCAGCTCCCGCTCCGGGACAGGCAACGAGCAGTACTTC
TRBJ2-1	.	.	TRBV27	CASSWSGSYNEQFF	TGTGCCAGCAGTTGGTCGGGATCCTACAATGAGCAGTTCTTC
TRBJ2-3	.	TRBD2	TRBV4-1	CASSLTTSAPGDTQYF	TGCGCCAGCAGCCTCACTACTAGCGCCCCAGGGGATACGCAGTATTTT
TRBJ2-3	many	.	TRBV5-1	CASSLEGPASTDTQYF	TGCGCCAGCAGCTTGGAAGGCCCGGCCTCCACAGATACGCAGTATTTT
TRBJ2-1	few	TRBD1	TRBV7-9	CASSHGTVEQFF	TGTGCCAGCAGCCATGGGACAGTTGAGCAGTTCTTC
TRBJ2-7	.	TRBD1	TRBV11-2	CASSWDRGHEQYF	TGTGCCAGCAGCTGGGACAGGGGCCACGAGCAGTACTTC
TRBJ2-7	few	TRBD2	TRBV6-1	CASSEPSGRARYEQYF	TGTGCCAGCAGTGAACCTAGCGGGAGGGCCCGGTACGAGCAGTACTTC
TRBJ2-4	once	.	TRBV19	CASSSHRSLAKNIQYF	TGTGCCAGTAGTTCGCACAGATCCCTAGCCAAAAACATTCAGTACTTC
TRBJ2-4	.	.	TRBV11-1	CASSPAGAAKNIQYF	TGTGCCAGCAGCCCGGCGGGGGCAGCCAAAAACATTCAGTACTTC
TRBJ1-2	many	TRBD1	TRBV30	CAWSFPDRNYGYTF	TGTGCCTGGAGTTTTCCGGACAGGAACTATGGCTACACCTTC
TRBJ1-1	.	.	TRBV28	CASSFGGGSDTEAFF	TGTGCCAGCAGTTTCGGGGGTGGATCGGACACTGAAGCTTTCTTT
TRBJ1-1	many	.	TRBV7-6	CASSLNGRYTEAFF	TGTGCCAGCAGCTTAAACGGACGATACACTGAAGCTTTCTTT
TRBJ1-5	few	TRBD1	TRBV7-9	CASSLSGQGYSNQPQHF	TGTGCCAGCAGCTTAAGTGGACAGGGCTATAGCAATCAGCCCCAGCATTTT
TRBJ2-7	.	.	TRBV18	CASSPLAAISYEQYF	TGTGCCAGCTCACCTCTGGCAGCTATCTCCTACGAGCAGTACTTC
TRBJ1-4	.	.	TRBV4-2	CASSKGQTNEKLFF	TGTGCCAGCAGTAAGGGACAAACAAATGAAAAACTGTTTTTT
TRBJ1-2	.	TRBD1	TRBV18	CASSPPPPGQLYGYTF	TGTGCCAGCTCACCACCCCCCCCGGGACAGCTCTATGGCTACACCTTC
TRBJ2-1	few	.	TRBV3-1	CASSSPDYPSYNEQFF	TGTGCCAGCAGCTCACCGGACTACCCCTCCTACAATGAGCAGTTCTTC
TRBJ2-2	few	TRBD1	TRBV2	CASRRTGQNTGELFF	TGTGCCAGCAGAAGGACAGGCCAGAACACCGGGGAGCTGTTTTTT
TRBJ2-7	many	TRBD1	TRBV12-3/TRBV12-4	CASSYGGQSYEQYF	TGTGCCAGCAGTTATGGGGGACAGTCCTACGAGCAGTACTTC
TRBJ2-7	few	.	TRBV11-2	CASSLSGRGSDEQYF	TGTGCCAGCAGCTTATCAGGGCGGGGTTCCGACGAGCAGTACTTC
TRBJ2-7	.	.	TRBV7-2	CASSLAALDEQYF	TGTGCCAGCAGCTTAGCAGCATTGGACGAGCAGTACTTC
TRBJ2-7	many	.	TRBV29-1	CSVRDSYEQYF	TGCAGCGTGCGAGACTCCTACGAGCAGTACTTC
TRBJ2-1	.	.	TRBV7-9	CASSLLVSSYNEQFF	TGTGCCAGCAGCTTACTCGTAAGCTCCTACAATGAGCAGTTCTTC
TRBJ2-7	few	.	TRBV21-1	CASRIREYGCEQYF	.
TRBJ2-7	few	.	TRBV20-1	CSARTAKPYEQYF	TGCAGTGCCAGGACAGCAAAACCCTACGAGCAGTACTTC